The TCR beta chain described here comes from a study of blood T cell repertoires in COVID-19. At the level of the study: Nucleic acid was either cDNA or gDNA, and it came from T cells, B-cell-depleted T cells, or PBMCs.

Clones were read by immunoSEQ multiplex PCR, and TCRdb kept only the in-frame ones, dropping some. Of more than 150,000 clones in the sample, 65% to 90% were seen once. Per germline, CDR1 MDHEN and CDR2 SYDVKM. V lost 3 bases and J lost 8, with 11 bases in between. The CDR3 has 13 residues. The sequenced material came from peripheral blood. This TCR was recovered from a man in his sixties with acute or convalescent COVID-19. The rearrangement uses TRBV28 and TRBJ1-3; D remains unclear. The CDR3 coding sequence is TGTGCCAGCAGTTTGGGCCAAGCGGACACCATATATTTT. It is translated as CASSLGQADTIYF.